Below are 27 T cell receptor beta chains sequenced from a single sample in a study of CD8+CD57+ T cells in acquired aplastic anemia. Whoever was chosen for sequencing had shown CD8+CD57+ cell expansion by flow cytometry. TCR beta VDJ and CDR3 profiling used genomic DNA as template. TCRdb ran MiXCR on the reads and lists one entry per CDR3 protein. The sample yields about 40,000 distinct CDR3 sequences, under 80% seen once. Sequenced input: sorted CD4+, CD8+, or CD8+CD57+ T cells (not recorded which) from PBMCs. Receptor source: a human donor with aplastic anemia.

V usage is TRBV6-1 and J usage is TRBJ1-5; D gene uncertain. V lost 2 bases and J lost 1, with 12 bases in between. There are 16 residues in the CDR3. Germline values: CDR1 MNHNS, CDR2 SASEGT. CDR3 region: CASSEKAARSNQPQHF. In nucleotides, the CDR3 is TGTGCCAGCAGTGAAAAGGCAGCCAGAAGCAATCAGCCCCAGCATTTT.

This clonotype was detected ten times or more. The rearrangement uses TRBV6-1 and TRBJ2-5; 9 bases fit TRBD2. The CDR3 has 15 residues. The V gene's germline CDR1 is MNHNS and CDR2 SASEGT. The J segment lost 2 bases and the V segment lost 3 bases, leaving 4 bases of the junction unmatched. The CDR3 region is CASSDLAGSQETQYF. The DNA for the CDR3 is TGTGCCAGCAGTGACCTAGCGGGGTCTCAAGAGACCCAGTACTTC.

The V and J genes are TRBV2 and TRBJ1-2; D call uncertain. CDR3 size: 12 residues. Germline CDR1 and CDR2: SNHLY and FYNNEI. The ends were cut back, 2 bases at V and 7 bases at J, with 8 bases in the middle. The CDR3 coding sequence is TGTGCCAGCAGTGAACGAATGGCTGGCTACACCTTC. Translated, it gives CASSERMAGYTF.

This clonotype was detected a few times. Here the CDR3 reads CASSSPGQATYEQYF. CDR3 in DNA: TGTGCCAGCAGCTCCCCGGGACAGGCCACCTACGAGCAGTACTTC. V is TRBV2 and J is TRBJ2-7; 8 bases align to TRBD1. Per the germline V gene, CDR1 is SNHLY and CDR2 is FYNNEI. V lost 6 bases and J lost 2; bases outside the gene matches: 9. This CDR3 spans 15 amino acids.

The chain links TRBV20-1 to TRBJ2-1; no reliable D call. Trimming cost V 5 bases and J 2 bases, with 16 bases left between them. The CDR3 consists of 15 residues. The germline gives CDR1 DFQATT, CDR2 SNEGSKA (reference sequence). The CDR3 coding sequence is TGCAGTGCTCCCGACTTCCAGCGAGCCTACAATGAGCAGTTCTTC. Amino acids: CSAPDFQRAYNEQFF.

The chain's CDR3 is CASSSTTTGIEQYF. CDR3 nucleotide sequence: TGTGCCAGCAGCTCAACGACAACAGGGATTGAGCAGTACTTC. The chain is built from TRBV7-2 and TRBJ2-7; D might be TRBD1 (6 bases). Trimming cost V 4 bases and J 7 bases, with 17 bases left between them. CDR3 length: 14 residues. Germline loops: CDR1 SGHTA, CDR2 FQGNSA.

This clonotype was observed at least ten times. The V gene is TRBV12-3 or TRBV12-4, the J gene TRBJ2-5; the D is unclear. Trimming removed 0 bases from V and 5 bases from J, with 7 bases in between. There are 13 residues in the CDR3. The CDR3 nucleotides are TGTGCCAGCAGTTTAGCCCACGGGGAGACCCAGTACTTC. Translated: CASSLAHGETQYF.

V usage is TRBV6-1 and J usage is TRBJ1-2; a possible D gene is TRBD1 (5 bases). The V and J ends lost 6 bases and 2 bases respectively, with 10 bases between them. The germline CDR1 and CDR2 sequences are MNHNS and SASEGT. This CDR3 region has 13 residues. As DNA, the CDR3 is TGTGCCAGCAGCCTGGGGCGGAACTATGGCTACACCTTC. It is translated as CASSLGRNYGYTF.

The rearrangement uses TRBV7-2 and TRBJ2-2; 9 nucleotides align to TRBD1. The germline gives CDR1 SGHTA, CDR2 FQGNSA. The CDR3 spans 14 residues. With V trimmed by 4 bases and J by 6 bases, 3 bases remained unmatched. In DNA form, the CDR3 reads TGTGCCAGCAGCTCCTGGACAGGGGCCGGGGAGCTGTTTTTT. This encodes CASSSWTGAGELFF.

This clonotype has a count of ten or more. The rearrangement uses TRBV12-1 and TRBJ2-1; no DNA check was done on the table's D call, TRBD1. TRBV12-1 is flagged as a pseudogene. The CDR3 extends over 15 amino acids. The CDR3 region is CASSPRQGIRNEQFF. CDR3 nucleotides: TGTGCCAGCAGCCCTAGACAGGGAATTCGCAATGAGCAGTTCTTC.

Points on this clonotype: With a much larger clone just one base away, this may be a read error. The chain couples TRBV9 to TRBJ2-7; D is undetermined. CDR3 length: 13 amino acids. With 4 bases removed from V and 8 bases from J, the gap between germline ends came to 16 bases. Germline-derived CDR1 and CDR2 are SGDLS and YYNGEE. CDR3 residues: CASSLTFHDKQYF. The CDR3 bases are TGTGCCAGCAGCCTAACCTTCCATGACAAGCAGTACTTC.

Remarks on this clonotype: This may come from a read error, since a much larger clone is one base off. No conserved phenylalanine or tryptophan is present at the end of the CDR3, so a read error is the likely explanation. The V call is TRBV13, the J call TRBJ2-7; 7 nucleotides align to TRBD1. The germline CDR1 and CDR2 sequences are PRHDT and FYEKMQ (reference sequence). The V and J ends lost 5 bases and 5 bases, in that order; junction bases with no gene match: 3. CDR3 size: 12 residues. CDR3 sequence: CASSDRANEQYL. CDR3 bases: TGTGCCAGCAGCGACAGGGCTAACGAGCAGTACCTC.

About this clonotype: Its ends do not fully match the called genes, so a read error is possible. The J gene is TRBJ2-7, the V gene TRBV15; 8 nucleotides align to TRBD1. CDR1 is LNHNV, CDR2 YYDKDF, per germline (reference sequence). The CDR3 has 15 amino acids. CDR3 sequence (DNA): TGTGCCGCCAGCAGTGTGACAGGGGTTACCTACGAGCAGTACTTC. As protein: CAASSVTGVTYEQYF.

V gene TRBV6-5 combines with J gene TRBJ1-6; the D is unclear. The CDR3 has 12 amino acids. V lost 4 bases, J lost 8 bases, and 6 bases lay in between. Germline V gene sequence: CDR1 MNHEY, CDR2 SVGAGI. The CDR3 DNA sequence: TGTGCCAGCAGTTCGAGTGATTCACCCCTCCACTTT. Translation gives CASSSSDSPLHF.

This clonotype is hyperexpanded in the sample. The CDR3, as DNA: TGTGCCACCAGCATCTACGGAGGAGAGACCCAGTACTTC. It encodes CATSIYGGETQYF. V usage is TRBV15 and J usage is TRBJ2-5; perhaps TRBD2 as D (5 bases). Germline V gene data show CDR1 as LNHNV and CDR2 as YYDKDF (reference sequence). The CDR3 has 13 amino acids. V lost 4 bases to trimming and J lost 4 bases, with 10 bases between them.

The sample holds many counts of this clonotype. This chain links TRBV6-4 with TRBJ2-2; perhaps D is TRBD1 or TRBD2 (6 bases each). CDR1 is MRHNA, CDR2 SNTAGT, per germline. The V gene lost 5 bases and the J gene lost 3 bases, with 10 bases spanning the gap. The CDR3 runs 14 residues. The CDR3, as DNA: TGTGCCAGCAGTCCGAGGGGGGACACCGGGGAGCTGTTTTTT. Translating gives CASSPRGDTGELFF.

The chain combines TRBV5-5 with TRBJ2-5, with D unclear. The germline gives CDR1 SGHKS, CDR2 YYEKEE (reference sequence). The CDR3 extends over 14 amino acids. V lost 1 base to trimming and J lost 1 base, with 8 bases between them. CDR3 DNA sequence: TGTGCCAGCAGCTTGTTCAGCCTCCAAGAGACCCAGTACTTC. As protein: CASSLFSLQETQYF.

The V call is TRBV7-6, the J call TRBJ1-2; possible D gene TRBD1, 5 bases. Germline V gene lookup returns CDR1 SGHVS and CDR2 FNYEAQ. The length of the CDR3 is 12 residues. V dropped 0 bases and J dropped 6 bases, with 5 bases sitting between them. The CDR3 loop reads CASSLAGDGYTF. The CDR3 DNA is TGTGCCAGCAGCTTAGCGGGGGATGGCTACACCTTC.

Remarks on this clonotype: It is likely a read error, because the conserved phenylalanine at the end of the CDR3 is missing. The CDR3 here is CSATRTEGSGYVQYS. The CDR3 DNA reads as TGCAGTGCTACACGGACAGAGGGGTCAGGCTACGTGCAGTACTCC. V is TRBV20-1 and J is TRBJ2-7; D is perhaps TRBD1 (6 bases). Per the germline V gene, CDR1 is DFQATT and CDR2 is SNEGSKA (reference sequence). The CDR3 sequence is 15 residues long.

This clonotype was counted many times. The chain recombines TRBV5-1 with TRBJ1-6, with 7 bases matching TRBD1. CDR3 length: 16 amino acids. The V gene end was trimmed by 2 bases and the J gene end by 7 bases; junction bases not matched to a gene: 9. Per the germline V gene, CDR1 is SGHRS and CDR2 is YFSETQ. The CDR3 region has the DNA TGCGCCAGCAGCTTTATAGGGCAGGGGGGAAATTCACCCCTCCACTTT. Translating it yields CASSFIGQGGNSPLHF.

The DNA of the CDR3 is TGTGCCAGCAGCTTAGACAGGTCATACTACGAGCAGTACTTC. Translation gives CASSLDRSYYEQYF. J is TRBJ2-7 and V is TRBV7-2, with D perhaps TRBD1 (5 bases). The CDR3 sequence is 14 residues long. Trimming cost V 1 base and J 3 bases, with 10 bases left between them. The germline gives CDR1 SGHTA, CDR2 FQGNSA.

The sample holds many counts of this clonotype. J is TRBJ1-1 and V is TRBV6-6; D uncertain. CDR3 length: 16 amino acids. V was clipped by 0 bases and J by 0 bases, with 11 bases between them. Germline assignment: CDR1 MNHNY and CDR2 SVGAGI (reference sequence). CDR3 sequence reads: CASSYSMELMNTEAFF. DNA for the CDR3: TGTGCCAGCAGTTACTCGATGGAGCTCATGAACACTGAAGCTTTCTTT.

The chain couples TRBV2 to TRBJ1-1; tentatively, D is TRBD1 (5 bases). The V end was cut by 8 bases, the J end by 4 bases, with 20 bases between. Germline lookup yields CDR1 SNHLY and CDR2 FYNNEI. The CDR3 length is 15 residues. CDR3 nucleotides: TGTGCCAGCCGCATCAGGCCAGGGCCGATCACTGAAGCTTTCTTT. Protein product: CASRIRPGPITEAFF.

The chain couples TRBV2 to TRBJ2-7; TRBD1 agrees at 7 bases. V gave up 4 bases and J gave up 5 bases; unmatched junction bases: 8. The germline V gene has CDR1 SNHLY and CDR2 FYNNEI. This CDR3 comprises 14 residues. This CDR3 is CASSAPGQFDEQYF. The CDR3 nucleotides are TGTGCCAGCAGTGCACCGGGACAGTTCGACGAGCAGTACTTC.

This chain joins TRBV5-1 and TRBJ1-1; no reliable D call. Per germline, CDR1 SGHRS and CDR2 YFSETQ. V was cut by 5 bases and J by 2 bases, with 10 bases left in between. This CDR3 contains 13 residues. CDR3 nucleotide sequence: TGCGCCAGCAGGCCGGAGGGAAACACTGAAGCTTTCTTT. This sequence encodes CASRPEGNTEAFF.

This rearrangement joins TRBV7-2 to TRBJ2-7; TRBD1 matches at 7 bases. There are 14 residues in the CDR3. V dropped 1 base and J dropped 9; count of bases not matched to a gene: 9. Germline CDR1 reads SGHTA; CDR2 reads FQGNSA. CDR3 sequence reads: CASSLGRQGMGQYF. CDR3 DNA: TGTGCCAGCAGCTTAGGTCGACAGGGAATGGGGCAGTACTTC.

The chain is built from TRBV20-1 and TRBJ1-6; a weak D match, TRBD1 (5 bases). There are 14 residues in the CDR3. Per germline, CDR1 DFQATT and CDR2 SNEGSKA (reference sequence). V dropped 3 bases and J dropped 7 bases, with 13 bases sitting between them. Here the CDR3 reads CSARHQGANSPLHF. The DNA for the CDR3 is TGCAGTGCTAGGCATCAGGGCGCGAATTCACCCCTCCACTTT.